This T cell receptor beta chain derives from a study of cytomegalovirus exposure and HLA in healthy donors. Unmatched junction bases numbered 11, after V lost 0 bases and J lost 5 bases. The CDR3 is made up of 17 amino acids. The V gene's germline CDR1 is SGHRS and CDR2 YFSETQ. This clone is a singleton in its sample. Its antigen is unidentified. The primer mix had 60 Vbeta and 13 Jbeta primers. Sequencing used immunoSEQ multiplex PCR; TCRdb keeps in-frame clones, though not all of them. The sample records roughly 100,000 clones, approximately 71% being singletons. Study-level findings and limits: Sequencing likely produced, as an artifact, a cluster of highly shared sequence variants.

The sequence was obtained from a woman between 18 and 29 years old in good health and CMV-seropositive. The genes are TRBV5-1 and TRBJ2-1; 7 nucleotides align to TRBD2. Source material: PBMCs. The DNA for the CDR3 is TGCGCCAGCAGCTTGGGGGGTTTGAGACTAGCTAACAATGAGCAGTTCTTC. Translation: CASSLGGLRLANNEQFF.